These 11 T cell receptor beta chains originate from one sample sequenced in a study of T-cell reconstitution after alpha-beta-depleted transplantation in children. Unique molecular identifiers were built into the TCRbeta library. Via MiXCR, TCRdb re-called the PCR reads, giving one row per CDR3 protein. The sample contains some 830,000 distinct CDR3 sequences, around 17% of which appear only once. Sequenced material: PBMCs, mostly from graft donor cells, taken 360 days after TCRalphabeta/CD19-depleted stem cell transplant. These receptors were collected from a male patient aged 10 to 17 who had a stem cell transplant for acute lymphoblastic leukemia, so the T cells may come from the graft donor.

This chain connects TRBV29-1 to TRBJ2-1; 12 nucleotides align to TRBD2. V shed 2 bases, J shed 10 bases, and the junction held 9 bases outside the gene matches. This CDR3 is built from 15 residues. CDR1 is SQVTM, CDR2 ANQGSEA, per germline. The CDR3 DNA reads TGCAGCGTTGAACCGGCTAGCGGGAGGGATTGGGAGCAGTTCTTC. It specifies CSVEPASGRDWEQFF.

There are a few counts of this clonotype. The rearrangement uses TRBV12-3 or TRBV12-4 and TRBJ2-6; D is perhaps TRBD1 or TRBD2 (6 bases each). Trimming cost V 5 bases and J 0 bases, with 14 bases left between them. CDR3 length: 17 amino acids. CDR3 loop: CASSGGLGGSGANVLTF. For the CDR3, the DNA is TGTGCCAGCAGTGGGGGGCTTGGCGGCTCTGGGGCCAACGTCCTGACTTTC.

The rearrangement joins TRBV7-7 to TRBJ2-1, with a tentative D call TRBD2 (6 bases). The CDR3 runs 15 residues. Deletions cut 4 bases from V and 7 bases from J, with 17 bases between. Germline CDR1 is SSHAT and CDR2 is FNYEAQ (reference sequence). In DNA form, the CDR3 reads TGTGCCAGCAGCTCAACGGGAGTCCCAGGGAATGAGCAGTTCTTC. It translates to CASSSTGVPGNEQFF. Combining the CDR3 with reference TRBV7-7 and TRBJ2-1 gives the whole variable domain GAGVSQSPRYKVTKRGQDVTLRCDPISSHATLYWYQQALGQGPEFLTYFNYEAQPDKSGLPSDRFSAERPEGSISTLTIQRTEQRDSAMYRCASSSTGVPGNEQFFGPGTRLTVL.

This clonotype was picked up many times. The J gene is TRBJ1-1, the V gene TRBV18; D call uncertain. In germline, CDR1 is KGHSH, CDR2 LQKENI. Trimming removed 2 bases at V and 1 base at J, with 5 bases between. The CDR3 spans 13 residues. The CDR3 coding sequence is TGTGCCAGCTCACCAGGGCCGAACACTGAAGCTTTCTTT. Protein product: CASSPGPNTEAFF.

This clonotype was seen only a few times. The J gene is TRBJ2-1, the V gene TRBV6-5; D may be TRBD2 (6 bases). This CDR3 region has 13 residues. Trimming stripped 6 bases from V and 8 bases from J, with 14 bases between. Per the germline V gene, CDR1 is MNHEY and CDR2 is SVGAGI. In nucleotides, the CDR3 is TGTGCCAGCAGACGACTAGGGGCCTATGAGCAGTTCTTC. Protein sequence: CASRRLGAYEQFF.

This clonotype was observed a few times. A clone one base away is much larger, so this may be a read error. The chain recombines TRBV5-1 with TRBJ2-7, with a possible D match to TRBD1 (5 bases). V lost 5 bases, J lost 2 bases, and 11 bases lay in between. CDR1 and CDR2 (germline): SGHRS, YFSETQ. This CDR3 comprises 13 residues. The CDR3 here is CASRAQGTYEQYF. In DNA form, the CDR3 reads TGCGCCAGCAGGGCCCAGGGCACCTACGAGCAGTACTTC.

This clonotype showed up many times. The rearrangement links TRBV5-1 to TRBJ1-1; 7 bases are a match to TRBD1. Trimming took 3 bases from V and 10 from J; bases not matched to a gene: 6. The germline V gene encodes CDR1 SGHRS and CDR2 YFSETQ. The CDR3 is made up of 12 amino acids. In DNA form, the CDR3 reads TGCGCCAGCAGCTCCGGGACAGTGGGAGCTTTCTTT. This gives the protein CASSSGTVGAFF.

In this sample, this clonotype turned up a few times. The chain recombines TRBV29-1 with TRBJ1-2; D is perhaps TRBD1 (5 bases). The CDR3 is 13 residues long. Germline lookup yields CDR1 SQVTM and CDR2 ANQGSEA. The V gene lost 3 bases and the J gene lost 4 bases, with 12 bases spanning the gap. The DNA of the CDR3 is TGCAGCGTTGAGGGGGTACAATCCTATGGCTACACCTTC. This encodes CSVEGVQSYGYTF.

This clonotype was found a few times. The chain carries TRBV18 and TRBJ2-1, with D unresolved. The CDR3 loop spans 16 amino acids. V was trimmed by 0 bases and J by 7 bases, leaving 16 bases between them. The germline V gene has CDR1 KGHSH and CDR2 LQKENI. The CDR3 DNA is TGTGCCAGCTCACCACCGGCATCAGTTCTGAGGAATGAGCAGTTCTTC. Residues: CASSPPASVLRNEQFF.

Only a few counts were recorded for this clonotype. The chain couples TRBV4-2 to TRBJ2-2, with D perhaps TRBD2 (5 bases). CDR3 length equals 15 residues. The V gene lost 1 base and the J gene lost 8 bases, with 14 bases spanning the gap. Germline lookup yields CDR1 LGHNA and CDR2 YNFKEQ. This chain's CDR3 is CASSQGFGIGGELFF. The CDR3 region has the DNA TGTGCCAGCAGCCAAGGCTTCGGGATAGGTGGGGAGCTGTTTTTT.

The chain uses TRBV29-1 and TRBJ1-2; the match to TRBD1 covers 7 bases. V dropped 4 bases and J dropped 6; count of bases not matched to a gene: 5. The CDR3 has 12 amino acids. Per germline, CDR1 SQVTM and CDR2 ANQGSEA. CDR3 DNA sequence: TGCAGCGTTGCAACAGGGGTTAATGGCTACACCTTC. Translation: CSVATGVNGYTF.